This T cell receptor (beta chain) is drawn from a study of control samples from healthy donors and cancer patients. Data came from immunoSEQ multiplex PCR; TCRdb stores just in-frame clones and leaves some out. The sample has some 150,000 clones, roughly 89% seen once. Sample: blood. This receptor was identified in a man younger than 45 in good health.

CDR3 region: CATSDSGGTNEKLFF. The CDR3 region has the DNA TGTGCCACCAGTGATTCAGGGGGAACTAATGAAAAACTGTTTTTT. The chain uses TRBV24-1 and TRBJ1-4; 7 bases line up with TRBD1. This CDR3 has 15 amino acids. The V and J ends lost 2 bases and 1 base, in that order; junction bases with no gene match: 0. The V gene's germline CDR1 is KGHDR and CDR2 SFDVKD.